This T cell receptor (beta chain) was recovered during a study of OX40 agonist ivuxolimab in advanced cancers. Germline lookup yields CDR1 KGHSH and CDR2 LQKENI. Trimming shortened V by 2 bases and J by 8 bases, and 7 bases separated the two germline ends. This CDR3 is 12 amino acids long. Data came from immunoSEQ multiplex PCR; TCRdb stores just in-frame clones and leaves some out. The table has 150,000 to 170,000 clones, around 94% seen once. The specimen comprised CD4+ or CD8+ T cells sorted from blood, sampled in a trial of the OX40 agonist ivuxolimab. This TCR came from an adult with an advanced solid tumor such as melanoma, head and neck, liver or kidney cancer. The genes are TRBV18 and TRBJ1-3; D gene ambiguous. The CDR3 region is CASSPEGDTIYF. In nucleotides, the CDR3 is TGTGCCAGCTCACCAGAGGGAGACACCATATATTTT.